This TCR beta chain was obtained from a study of tumor-infiltrating lymphocytes in oesophageal squamous cell carcinoma. The CDR3 is 17 residues long, counting both termini. Germline assignment: CDR1 MNHNS and CDR2 SASEGT. Each CDR3 protein gets one entry after TCRdb re-called the PCR reads with MiXCR. Found here are about 18,000 distinct CDR3 sequences, about 40% of them singletons; the top ten hold approximately 40%. This clonotype was seen a few times. The conserved final phenylalanine or tryptophan is absent from the CDR3, which likely points to a read error. The DNA is omitted, as the CDR3 cannot be located on it reliably, and the CDR3 follows TCRdb's listing.

This clonotype originated in a female donor with esophageal squamous cell carcinoma. V usage is TRBV6-1 and J usage is TRBJ2-1; the table assigns TRBD2, which was not confirmed against the DNA. The sequenced material came from blood. CDR3 loop: CASSLPPASRRGYTFGS.